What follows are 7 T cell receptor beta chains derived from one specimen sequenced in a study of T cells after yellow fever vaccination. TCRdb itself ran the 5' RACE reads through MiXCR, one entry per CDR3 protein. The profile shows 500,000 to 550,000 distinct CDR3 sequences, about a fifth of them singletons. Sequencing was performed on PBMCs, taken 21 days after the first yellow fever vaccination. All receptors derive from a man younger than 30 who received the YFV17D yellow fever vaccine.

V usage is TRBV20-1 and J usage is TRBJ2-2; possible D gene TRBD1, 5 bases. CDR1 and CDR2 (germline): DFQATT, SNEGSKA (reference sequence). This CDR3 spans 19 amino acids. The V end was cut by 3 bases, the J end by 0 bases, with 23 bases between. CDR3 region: CSASSRLRGRQANTGELFF. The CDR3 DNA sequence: TGCAGTGCTAGTAGTCGTCTTAGGGGCCGCCAGGCGAACACCGGGGAGCTGTTTTTT.

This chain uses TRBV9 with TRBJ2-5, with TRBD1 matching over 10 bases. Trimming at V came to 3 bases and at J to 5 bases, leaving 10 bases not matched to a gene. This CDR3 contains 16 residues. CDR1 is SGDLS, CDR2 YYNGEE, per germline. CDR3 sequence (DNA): TGTGCCAGCAGCGCTGACAGGGGGCGCCTCCGGGAGACCCAGTACTTC. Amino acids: CASSADRGRLRETQYF.

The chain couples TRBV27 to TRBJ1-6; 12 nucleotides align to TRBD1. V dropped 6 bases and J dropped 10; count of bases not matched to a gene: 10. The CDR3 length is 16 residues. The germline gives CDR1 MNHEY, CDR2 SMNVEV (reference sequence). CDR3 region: CASSQGTGGARSPLHF. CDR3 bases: TGTGCCAGCAGCCAAGGGACAGGGGGCGCAAGGTCACCCCTCCACTTT.

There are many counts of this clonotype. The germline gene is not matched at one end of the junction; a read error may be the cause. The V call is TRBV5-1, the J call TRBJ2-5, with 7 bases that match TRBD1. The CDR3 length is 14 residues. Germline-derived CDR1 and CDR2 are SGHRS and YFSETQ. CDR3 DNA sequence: TGTGCCAGCAGCTTAGGGGCAGGGGGTGAGACCCAGTACTTC. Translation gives CASSLGAGGETQYF.

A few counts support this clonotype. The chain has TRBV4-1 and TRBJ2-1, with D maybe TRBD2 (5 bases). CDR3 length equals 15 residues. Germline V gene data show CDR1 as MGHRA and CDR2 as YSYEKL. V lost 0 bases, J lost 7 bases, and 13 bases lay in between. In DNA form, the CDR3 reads TGCGCCAGCAGCCAAGAGTGGACTGGGCGGAATGAGCAGTTCTTC. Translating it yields CASSQEWTGRNEQFF.

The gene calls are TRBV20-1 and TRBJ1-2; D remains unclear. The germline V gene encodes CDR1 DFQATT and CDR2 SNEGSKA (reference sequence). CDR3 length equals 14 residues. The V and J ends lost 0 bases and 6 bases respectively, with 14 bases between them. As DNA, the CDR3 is TGCAGTGCTAGAGATCCCAACGGAGGGAATGGCTACACCTTC. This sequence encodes CSARDPNGGNGYTF.

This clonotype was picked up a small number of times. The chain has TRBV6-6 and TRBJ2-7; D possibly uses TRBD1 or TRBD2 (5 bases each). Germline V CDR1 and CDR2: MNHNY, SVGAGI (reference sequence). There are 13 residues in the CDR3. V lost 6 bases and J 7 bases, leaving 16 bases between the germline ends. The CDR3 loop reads CASRINRGAEQYV. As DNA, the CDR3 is TGTGCCAGCAGGATAAATAGAGGGGCTGAGCAGTACGTC.